The 20 T cell receptor beta chains in this list originate from one sample, sequenced in a study of tumor and adjacent non-tumor tissue in lung cancer. This sample's RNA came from whole unsorted tissue. The normal lung tissue was taken more than 3 cm from the tumor edge. TCRbeta libraries were built with three rounds of nested PCR, modified from ARM-PCR. TCRdb passed the multiplex PCR reads through MiXCR, listing each CDR3 protein once. The data show almost 75,000 distinct CDR3 sequences, around 70% seen once. The sequenced sample was distant non-tumor lung tissue. All receptors derive from a woman between 45 and 60 years old with non-small cell lung cancer.

Notes on this clonotype: Mismatch with germline at one junction end may stem from a read error. J is TRBJ1-2 and V is TRBV12-3 or TRBV12-4; maybe TRBD1 (5 bases). The CDR3 spans 16 residues. CDR3 in amino acids: CASTYSGTSRSSGCTF. In DNA, the CDR3 is TGTGCCAGCACCTACTCCGGGACGTCAAGATCAAGTGGCTGCACCTTT.

This clonotype was picked up a small number of times. The chain combines TRBV28 with TRBJ2-7; D unclear. Trimming removed 7 bases at V and 2 bases at J, with 15 bases between. CDR3 size: 14 residues. CDR1 MDHEN and CDR2 SYDVKM come from the germline V gene. CDR3 residues: CASNWAVFPYEQYF. CDR3 nucleotides: TGTGCCAGCAATTGGGCGGTCTTTCCCTACGAGCAGTACTTC. Filled out from reference TRBV28 and TRBJ2-7, the complete variable domain reads DVKVTQSSRYLVKRTGEKVFLECVQDMDHENMFWYRQDPGLGLRLIYFSYDVKMKEKGDIPEGYSVSREKKERFSLILESASTNQTSMYLCASNWAVFPYEQYFGPGTRLTVT.

This clonotype was found once. A read error may produce the germline difference seen at one junction end. This rearrangement joins TRBV11-2 to TRBJ2-1; no clear D gene. This CDR3 is 14 amino acids long. CDR1 is SGHAT and CDR2 is FQNNGV in the germline V gene. The CDR3 region is CANSFLVQYNEQFF. The CDR3 nucleotides read TGCGCCAACAGCTTCCTAGTCCAATACAATGAGCAGTTCTTC.

About this clonotype itself: It may be a read error: a sequence one base away is much more abundant. The CDR3 does not end in the conserved phenylalanine or tryptophan, so this is likely a read error. The V and J genes are TRBV29-1 and TRBJ2-1; no definite D call. The CDR3 consists of 10 residues. Trimming removed 5 bases from V and 8 bases from J, with 7 bases in between. Germline assignment: CDR1 SQVTM and CDR2 ANQGSEA. The CDR3 coding sequence is TGCAGCGTTCTCCAGCATGAGCAGTTCTTA. Its translation: CSVLQHEQFL.

This clonotype was observed many times. The J gene is TRBJ2-1, the V gene TRBV6-2 or TRBV6-3; D remains ambiguous. Germline V gene sequence: CDR1 MNHEY, CDR2 SVGEGT. Trimming removed 6 bases at V and 4 bases at J, with 7 bases between. The CDR3 extends over 12 amino acids. The CDR3 region is CASSLNYNEQFF. The CDR3 bases are TGTGCCAGCAGCCTCAATTACAATGAGCAGTTCTTC.

This clonotype was observed many times. The V and J genes are TRBV20-1 and TRBJ2-7; no definite D call. Germline-derived CDR1 and CDR2 are DFQATT and SNEGSKA (reference sequence). The length of the CDR3 is 14 residues. The V end lost 3 bases, the J end lost 0 bases, and 12 bases lay between the germline ends. Here the CDR3 reads CSASGRASSYEQYF. The CDR3 nucleotides are TGCAGTGCTAGCGGCCGCGCCAGCTCCTACGAGCAGTACTTC.

A note on this clonotype: One end of the junction varies from germline; a read error may be responsible. The chain carries TRBV6-2 or TRBV6-3 and TRBJ1-5; D gene ambiguous. CDR3 size: 20 residues. The germline gives CDR1 MNHEY, CDR2 SVGEGT. CDR3 sequence reads: CASSFESVVYVSGLYQLQHF. The CDR3 DNA sequence: TGTGCCAGCAGTTTCGAATCTGTGGTATATGTCAGTGGTCTTTATCAGCTCCAGCATTTT.

This clonotype has a handful of counts. One junction end does not reproduce the germline sequence, and a read error may be involved. This chain uses TRBV20-1 with TRBJ1-1; maybe TRBD1 (5 bases). Germline CDR1 and CDR2: DFQATT and SNEGSKA (reference sequence). This CDR3 has 13 amino acids. The CDR3 DNA sequence: TGCAGTGTGACCCCGTTCTGGGGGACTGAAGCATTCTTT. Its protein product is CSVTPFWGTEAFF.

For this clonotype: A much larger clone lies one base from this, so it may be a read error. The chain is built from TRBV10-1 and TRBJ1-3; D gene ambiguous. Trimming cost V 7 bases and J 11 bases, with 21 bases left between them. Looked up from germline, CDR1 is WNHNN and CDR2 is SYGVQD (reference sequence). This CDR3 is 14 amino acids long. CDR3 protein: CASISNTKPPAIYF. The DNA for the CDR3 is TGCGCCAGCATATCGAACACCAAACCCCCAGCCATATATTTT.

Of note for this clonotype: A junction boundary mismatches the germline segment, possibly from a read error. V usage is TRBV11-1 and J usage is TRBJ2-3, with 9 bases lining up with TRBD2. The CDR3 covers 18 residues. CDR1 and CDR2 (germline): SGHAT, FQDESV (reference sequence). This chain's CDR3 is CASSLAVQGGRASDMQYF. For the CDR3, the DNA is TGTGCCAGCAGCTTAGCGGTTCAGGGCGGGAGGGCCTCAGATATGCAGTATTTT.

The rearrangement uses TRBV11-2 and TRBJ2-7, with 7 nucleotides matching TRBD1. Unmatched junction bases numbered 16, after V lost 3 bases and J lost 11 bases. The CDR3 spans 15 residues. Germline CDR1 is SGHAT and CDR2 is FQNNGV. CDR3 nucleotide sequence: TGTGCCAGCAGCTTCGGAACAGGGGTTACCTACCAGGAGTACTTC. This sequence encodes CASSFGTGVTYQEYF.

As concerns this clonotype: At one boundary the junction diverges from the germline segment, which might be a read error. The chain recombines TRBV11-3 with TRBJ2-2, with D maybe TRBD2 (5 bases). CDR1 and CDR2 (germline): SGHNT, YENEEA. CDR3 length: 13 residues. CDR3 nucleotides: TGTGCCAGCAGCTTAGGGCAGGCTGGGGAGCTGTCTTTT. It yields the protein CASSLGQAGELSF.

Note on this clonotype: Germline and junction disagree at one end, which may indicate a read error. The chain joins TRBV4-2 to TRBJ2-5; unclear D gene. The germline V gene encodes CDR1 LGHNA and CDR2 YNFKEQ. The CDR3 contains 14 residues. This CDR3 is CVSSQASSQVTQCF. Written as DNA, the CDR3 is TGTGTCAGCAGCCAAGCAAGCAGCCAAGTGACCCAGTGCTTC.

A note on this clonotype: Being one base from a much bigger clone, this may be a read error. The V gene is TRBV20-1, the J gene TRBJ2-1, with D possibly matching TRBD2 (6 bases). From germline, CDR1 is DFQATT and CDR2 SNEGSKA (reference sequence). This CDR3 contains 17 residues. CDR3 sequence (DNA): TGCAGTGCTACAGGACTAAACCATAACCCCGGCTACGATGAGCAGTTCTTC. It yields the protein CSATGLNHNPGYDEQFF.

This clonotype turned up a few times. Since a much larger clone is just one base distant, this may be a read error. The rearrangement links TRBV6-1 to TRBJ1-2, with D perhaps TRBD1 (5 bases). The CDR3 consists of 14 residues. Germline V gives CDR1 MNHNS, CDR2 SASEGT. The CDR3 region has the DNA TGTGCCAGCAATGAAATTACAGGCCCCTATGGCTACACCTTC. Its protein is CASNEITGPYGYTF.

A word on this clonotype: This clone may be a read error of a much larger clone one base away. A read error is likely, as this CDR3 ends without the conserved phenylalanine or tryptophan. V is TRBV6-6 and J is TRBJ2-1; a weak D match, TRBD2 (5 bases). Trimming removed 2 bases from V and 3 bases from J, with 8 bases in between. The CDR3 sequence is 14 residues long. Per the germline V gene, CDR1 is MNHNY and CDR2 is SVGAGI (reference sequence). The CDR3 spells CASSYGRVYNEQFL. The CDR3 DNA reads TGTGCCAGCAGTTACGGGCGGGTCTACAATGAGCAGTTCTTA.

This clonotype was observed many times. The chain links TRBV10-3 to TRBJ1-2; maybe TRBD1 (5 bases). Germline V gives CDR1 ENHRY, CDR2 SYGVKD. This CDR3 spans 13 amino acids. Trimming pared 5 bases from V and 4 bases from J, leaving 11 bases between. CDR3 bases: TGTGCCATCAGTTCCCGGGACGGCTATGGCTACACCTTC. Its translation: CAISSRDGYGYTF.

By sample share, this clonotype is medium-sized. The V and J genes are TRBV20-1 and TRBJ2-7, with D maybe TRBD2 (5 bases). CDR1 is DFQATT and CDR2 is SNEGSKA in the germline V gene (reference sequence). CDR3 size: 14 residues. Deletions cut 6 bases from V and 5 bases from J, with 20 bases between. The CDR3 DNA reads TGCAGTGCCCCGGGAAAGTTAGGTCTTGACGAGCAGTACTTC. Translated: CSAPGKLGLDEQYF.

This clonotype was counted many times. This rearrangement joins TRBV4-1 to TRBJ2-6, with D possibly matching TRBD1 (6 bases). Per germline, CDR1 MGHRA and CDR2 YSYEKL. V gave up 3 bases and J gave up 2 bases, with 14 bases separating them. The CDR3 loop spans 17 amino acids. Here the CDR3 reads CASSHQQGLTGANVLTF. The CDR3 DNA is TGCGCCAGCAGCCACCAACAGGGTCTAACTGGGGCCAACGTCCTGACTTTC.

With regard to this clonotype: The junction departs from germline at one end; a sequencing error may be responsible. The chain uses TRBV29-1 and TRBJ2-7, with D uncertain. The CDR3 is 14 amino acids. Germline V gives CDR1 SQVTM, CDR2 ANQGSEA. For the CDR3, the DNA is TGCAGCGTTAAGTTTAGCACGCTTCCCTACGAGCTGTACTTC. It translates to CSVKFSTLPYELYF.